This TCR beta chain is from a study of T-cell reconstitution after alpha-beta-depleted transplantation in children (TCRdb year 2016). Regarding the study in general: The study quantitatively tracked T-cell immune reconstitution after TCRalphabeta/CD19-depleted allogeneic hematopoietic cell transplantation in children using TCR repertoire profiling.

The CDR3 starts with the cysteine, ends with the phenylalanine, and has 18 residues. Of all the DNA, just the CDR3 is kept, 54 bases in frame from base 1. Trimming removed 4 bases from V and 3 bases from J, leaving 25 bases between the germline ends. CDR1 LGHNA and CDR2 YNFKEQ were looked up in the germline V gene. This clonotype was observed a few times. Its cognate antigen has yet to be identified. Base qualities are not provided; no much larger clone lies one nucleotide away. The receptor library was made with PCR. Sequenced on an Illumina HiSeq 2500. Molecular barcoding was employed in the preparation of TCR libraries, with unique molecular identifiers being used to normalize TCRbeta repertoire quantification. The public reads were reanalyzed by TCRdb: fastp trimming at Q25, MiXCR alignment, in-frame beta chains only. Entries that share a CDR3 protein sequence are merged under the most common genes and DNA. This sample comprises hundreds of thousands of distinct CDR3 sequences, roughly 15% of them detected only once. The ten largest clonotypes hold around 4.5% of the sample.

The treatment or condition label corresponds to: allogeneic hematopoietic cell transplantation with graft depleted of TCRalphabeta T cells and CD19 B cells. The transplant recipients were children given TCRalphabeta/CD19-depleted allogeneic hematopoietic cell grafts. Results the study describes overall, beyond this receptor: In some patients, the high TCRbeta diversity seen at day 60 was put down to recipient T cells and intrathymic progenitors that had survived conditioning. The frequencies of hyperexpanded clones fell over the following months, and after one year, T-cell counts and TCRbeta diversity were mostly attributed to newly produced T cells. Apparently early alphabetaT-cell count recovery about two months after transplant reportedly relied on only several hundred rapidly expanded clones derived from non-depleted graft cells.

The sequencing here drew on PBMCs, mostly from graft donor cells, taken 360 days after TCRalphabeta/CD19-depleted stem cell transplant. This clonotype originated in a male patient younger than 18 who had a stem cell transplant for acute lymphoblastic leukemia, so the T cells may come from the graft donor. Recombination linked TRBV4-2 to TRBJ2-7; the D gene assignment is perhaps TRBD1 or TRBD2, with each matching 7 bases. At the DNA level, the sequence is TGTGCCAGCAGCCCGTATTGGTCACCAGGGGGGGTAGGCTACGAGCAGTACTTC. It codes for CASSPYWSPGGVGYEQYF.